These 21 T cell receptor beta chains were all obtained from the same sample, sequenced in a study of OX40 agonist ivuxolimab in advanced cancers. Some clones are missing from TCRdb's copy, which holds only in-frame ones; the method was immunoSEQ multiplex PCR. This table holds over 150,000 clones, 85% to 95% found once. Sequencing used CD4+ or CD8+ T cells sorted from blood, obtained in a trial of the OX40 agonist ivuxolimab. The source of these receptors is an adult with an advanced solid tumor such as melanoma, head and neck, liver or kidney cancer.

This clone appeared a single time. The rearrangement links TRBV10-3 to TRBJ1-5, with a weak D call TRBD1 (6 bases). Looked up from germline, CDR1 is ENHRY and CDR2 is SYGVKD. V lost 0 bases and J 0 bases, leaving 15 bases between the germline ends. There are 18 residues in the CDR3. CDR3 bases: TGTGCCATCAGTGAGTCTTCAGGGGAGGGGGATAGCAATCAGCCCCAGCATTTT. Translation gives CAISESSGEGDSNQPQHF.

V is TRBV6-1 and J is TRBJ1-2; 9 bases are a match to TRBD1. CDR3 length: 13 residues. Trimming removed 8 bases from V and 7 bases from J; junction bases left unmatched: 8. Germline V gives CDR1 MNHNS, CDR2 SASEGT. CDR3 sequence (DNA): TGTGCCAGCGTCGAGGGACAGGGTCGTGGCTACACCTTC. It yields the protein CASVEGQGRGYTF.

This chain connects TRBV27 to TRBJ1-1; perhaps TRBD1 as D (5 bases). The CDR3 has 12 residues. Between the trimmed V and J ends, which lost 2 bases and 11 bases, there was a span of 12 bases. Germline V gene sequence: CDR1 MNHEY, CDR2 SMNVEV (reference sequence). The CDR3 is CASSLGGTRAFF. In DNA, the CDR3 is TGTGCCAGCAGTTTAGGGGGGACGAGGGCTTTCTTT.

The chain links TRBV6-4 to TRBJ2-3; 9 bases line up with TRBD2. The CDR3 loop spans 13 amino acids. J gave up 6 bases and V 6 bases, and 4 bases lay outside the gene matches. Per germline, CDR1 MRHNA and CDR2 SNTAGT. CDR3 in DNA: TGTGCCAGCAGCCTCGGACTAGCGGATACGCAGTATTTT. It translates to CASSLGLADTQYF.

The chain employs TRBV11-3 and TRBJ2-7; 11 bases are shared with TRBD2. There are 15 residues in the CDR3. Germline V gene lookup returns CDR1 SGHNT and CDR2 YENEEA. The V segment lost 5 bases and the J segment 3 bases; nucleotides outside the gene matches: 6. CDR3 sequence (DNA): TGTGCCAGCAGCCCGCGACTAGCGGGGATCTACGAGCAGTACTTC. Translated: CASSPRLAGIYEQYF.

The V call is TRBV11-2, the J call TRBJ1-1, with TRBD1 as a possible D gene (5 bases). With 5 bases removed from V and 5 bases from J, the gap between germline ends came to 15 bases. The CDR3 spans 14 residues. Germline CDR1 and CDR2: SGHAT and FQNNGV. CDR3 protein: CASSRRDGGTEAFF. The CDR3 bases are TGTGCCAGCAGCCGACGGGACGGGGGTACTGAAGCTTTCTTT.

This chain connects TRBV6-1 to TRBJ2-7; D possibly matches TRBD1 or TRBD2 (6 bases each). The CDR3 is made up of 13 amino acids. Per germline, CDR1 MNHNS and CDR2 SASEGT. V was cut by 6 bases and J by 2 bases, with 11 bases left in between. The CDR3 DNA reads TGTGCCAGCAGGCGGGACACAACCTACGAGCAGTACTTC. Amino acid sequence: CASRRDTTYEQYF.

The count of this clone is one. This chain links TRBV7-9 with TRBJ1-1; D is unclear. The germline V gene has CDR1 SEHNR and CDR2 FQNEAQ (reference sequence). CDR3 length: 13 amino acids. V was shortened by 4 bases and J by 1 base, with 7 bases between the two germline ends. The CDR3 spells CASSSQKNTEAFF. The DNA of the CDR3 is TGTGCCAGCAGCTCCCAGAAGAACACTGAAGCTTTCTTT.

This chain joins TRBV19 and TRBJ1-1; D is undetermined. The V gene's germline CDR1 is LNHDA and CDR2 SQIVND (reference sequence). V gave up 5 bases and J gave up 4 bases, with 17 bases separating them. The CDR3 has 15 amino acids. The CDR3: CASSLQDSSITEAFF. Here the CDR3 DNA reads TGTGCCAGTAGTCTCCAGGACTCCTCCATCACTGAAGCTTTCTTT.

J is TRBJ1-5 and V is TRBV18, with 9 bases lining up with TRBD1. The trim removed 8 bases at V and 4 bases at J, leaving 6 bases unmatched. The V gene's germline CDR1 is KGHSH and CDR2 LQKENI. CDR3 length: 14 residues. The chain's CDR3 is CASAGTGRNQPQHF. For the CDR3, the DNA is TGTGCCAGCGCCGGGACAGGGCGAAATCAGCCCCAGCATTTT.

The chain carries TRBV10-3 and TRBJ2-7, with no clear D. Looked up from germline, CDR1 is ENHRY and CDR2 is SYGVKD. V lost 4 bases, J lost 4 bases, and 5 bases lay in between. The CDR3 has 11 amino acids. The CDR3 loop is CAISAGYEQYF. CDR3 in DNA: TGTGCCATCAGTGCTGGATACGAGCAGTACTTC.

The chain joins TRBV9 to TRBJ2-3, with D possibly called TRBD1 or TRBD2 (5 bases each). CDR1 is SGDLS and CDR2 is YYNGEE in the germline V gene. The CDR3 contains 15 residues. Trimming took 8 bases from V and 0 from J, leaving 16 bases between them. In DNA, the CDR3 is TGTGCCAGGAGAACCGGGACGGCCAGCACAGATACGCAGTATTTT. Residues: CARRTGTASTDTQYF.

The chain couples TRBV9 to TRBJ1-2; 9 bases are a match to TRBD1. CDR3 length equals 17 residues. The junction had 12 bases not matched to a gene; V was cut back by 2 bases and J by 4 bases. Per germline, CDR1 SGDLS and CDR2 YYNGEE. Written as DNA, the CDR3 is TGTGCCAGCAGCGTTGCTATTACAGGGGGCGATCGCTATGGCTACACCTTC. Protein sequence: CASSVAITGGDRYGYTF.

V gene TRBV20-1 combines with J gene TRBJ2-7; 8 bases match TRBD1. The ends lost 6 bases at V and 5 bases at J; junction bases unmatched: 3. This CDR3 is built from 11 residues. The germline V gene encodes CDR1 DFQATT and CDR2 SNEGSKA (reference sequence). The CDR3 region has the DNA TGCAGTGCCACGACAGGGGACGAGCAGTACTTC. Translating it yields CSATTGDEQYF.

The rearrangement joins TRBV7-2 to TRBJ2-5; 9 bases match TRBD2. The junction had 14 bases not matched to a gene; V was cut back by 4 bases and J by 5 bases. This CDR3 comprises 17 residues. CDR1 SGHTA and CDR2 FQGNSA come from the germline V gene. CDR3 loop: CASSYYTRRTSEETQYF. The DNA for the CDR3 is TGTGCCAGCAGCTACTACACAAGGAGGACTAGCGAGGAGACCCAGTACTTC.

A single count supports this clone. V gene TRBV5-1 combines with J gene TRBJ2-2; 8 positions match TRBD1. Germline V gene sequence: CDR1 SGHRS, CDR2 YFSETQ. CDR3 length: 15 amino acids. Losses at the gene ends were 3 bases for V and 4 bases for J; bases not matched to a gene: 5. In DNA form, the CDR3 reads TGCGCCAGCAGCTGGGGAACAGGGGGCACCGGGGAGCTGTTTTTT. Its protein is CASSWGTGGTGELFF.

This rearrangement joins TRBV7-7 to TRBJ2-5; D remains ambiguous. The CDR3 consists of 13 residues. Germline CDR1 and CDR2: SSHAT and FNYEAQ (reference sequence). The germline V and J ends were trimmed by 2 bases and 2 bases, with 6 bases remaining between them. CDR3 region: CASSLSRQETQYF. CDR3 in DNA: TGTGCCAGCAGCTTATCGAGGCAAGAGACCCAGTACTTC.

The chain is built from TRBV6-6 and TRBJ2-3; D call uncertain. Trimming cost V 3 bases and J 1 base, with 5 bases left between them. CDR1 is MNHNY, CDR2 SVGAGI, per germline (reference sequence). The CDR3 has 13 residues. The chain's CDR3 is CASSYLGTDTQYF. The CDR3 DNA follows: TGTGCCAGCAGTTATCTCGGCACAGATACGCAGTATTTT.

The chain employs TRBV11-1 and TRBJ1-2; 10 nucleotides agree with TRBD1. Germline values: CDR1 SGHAT, CDR2 FQDESV (reference sequence). The junction had 0 bases not matched to a gene; V was cut back by 3 bases and J by 2 bases. The CDR3 loop spans 14 amino acids. CDR3 sequence reads: CASSLGQGNYGYTF. The CDR3 DNA reads TGTGCCAGCAGCTTGGGACAGGGGAACTATGGCTACACCTTC.

This clone was seen once. The chain uses TRBV7-2 and TRBJ2-5; 7 bases fit TRBD1. Germline CDR1 reads SGHTA; CDR2 reads FQGNSA. V shed 3 bases and J 3 bases; nucleotides not matched to a gene: 13. The CDR3 sequence is 17 residues long. CDR3 nucleotide sequence: TGTGCCAGCAGCTTCGGGACAGCGCTTAGGTGGGAAGAGACCCAGTACTTC. Translation: CASSFGTALRWEETQYF.

This clone appeared once. The V and J genes are TRBV7-2 and TRBJ1-1, with no clear D. V was shortened by 1 base and J by 1 base, with 4 bases between the two germline ends. CDR1 and CDR2 (germline): SGHTA, FQGNSA. This CDR3 is built from 13 residues. The CDR3 reads CASSLGRNTEAFF. In nucleotides, the CDR3 is TGTGCCAGCAGCTTAGGACGGAACACTGAAGCTTTCTTT. The entire variable domain, with the rest obtained from reference TRBV7-2 and TRBJ1-1, is as follows: GAGVSQSPSNKVTEKGKDVELRCDPISGHTALYWYRQSLGQGLEFLIYFQGNSAPDKSGLPSDRFSAERTGGSVSTLTIQRTQQEDSAVYLCASSLGRNTEAFFGQGTRLTVV.